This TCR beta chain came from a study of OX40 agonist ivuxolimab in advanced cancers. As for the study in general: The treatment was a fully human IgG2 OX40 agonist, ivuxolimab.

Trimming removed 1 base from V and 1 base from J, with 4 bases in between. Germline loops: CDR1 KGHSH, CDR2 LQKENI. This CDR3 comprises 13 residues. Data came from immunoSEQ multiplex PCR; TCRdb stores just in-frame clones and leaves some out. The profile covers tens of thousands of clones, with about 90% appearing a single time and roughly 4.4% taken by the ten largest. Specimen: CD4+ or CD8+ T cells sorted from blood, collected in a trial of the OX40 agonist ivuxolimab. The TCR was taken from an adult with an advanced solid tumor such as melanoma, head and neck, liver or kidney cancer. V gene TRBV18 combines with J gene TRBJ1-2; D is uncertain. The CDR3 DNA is TGTGCCAGCTCACCACGCGATAACTATGGCTACACCTTC. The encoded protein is CASSPRDNYGYTF.